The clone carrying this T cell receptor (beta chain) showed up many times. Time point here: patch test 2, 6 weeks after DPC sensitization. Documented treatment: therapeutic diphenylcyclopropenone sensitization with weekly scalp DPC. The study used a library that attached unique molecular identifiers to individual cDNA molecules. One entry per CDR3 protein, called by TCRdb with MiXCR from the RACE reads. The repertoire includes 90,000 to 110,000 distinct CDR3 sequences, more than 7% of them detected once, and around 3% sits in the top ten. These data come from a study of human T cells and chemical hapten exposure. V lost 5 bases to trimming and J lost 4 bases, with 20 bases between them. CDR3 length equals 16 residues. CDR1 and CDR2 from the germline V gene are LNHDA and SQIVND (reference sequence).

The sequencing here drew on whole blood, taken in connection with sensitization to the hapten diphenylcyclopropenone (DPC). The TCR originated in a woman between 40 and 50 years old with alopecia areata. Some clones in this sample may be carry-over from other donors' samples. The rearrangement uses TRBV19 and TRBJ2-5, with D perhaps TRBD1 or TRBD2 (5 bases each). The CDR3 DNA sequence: TGTGCCAGTAGTTATAGGCAGGGTGCGGGTTCAGAGACCCAGTACTTC. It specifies CASSYRQGAGSETQYF.